Sequencing of this TCR beta chain was carried out in a study of blood T cell repertoires in COVID-19. Study-level information: There were acute and convalescent COVID-19 samples, and they came from the United States, Italy and Spain. Sources were T cells, B-cell-depleted T cells, or PBMCs; the material itself was cDNA or gDNA.

Original data processing: Amplification from reference gene primers served as the basis for estimated nucleated cell counts. Profiling relied on immunoSEQ multiplex PCR, and the TCRdb table lists in-frame clones only, not all of them. The V and J calls and clone size are taken from that table; D and trimming were inferred from the DNA. The sample contains about 73,000 clones, roughly 83% of which appear only once. The source of this sequence is a man aged 80 or over with active or convalescent COVID-19. The material sequenced was peripheral blood.

As DNA, the CDR3 is TGTGCCAGCAGCCAAGACCCCGGACAGGGACAATTTTTGGGAAACACCATATATTTT. Amino acid sequence: CASSQDPGQGQFLGNTIYF. V gene TRBV14 combines with J gene TRBJ1-3; 8 bases align to TRBD1. The CDR3 consists of 19 residues. With V trimmed by 0 bases and J by 4 bases, 14 bases remained unmatched. Per germline, CDR1 SGHDN and CDR2 FVKESK.